This T cell receptor beta chain was retrieved from a study of blood T cells in healthy people across ages. Then a second PCR, running about 6 to 11 cycles, was carried out with a sample-barcoded 5' primer and a J-beta primer mix. One entry per CDR3 protein results from TCRdb running MiXCR on the 5' RACE reads. The sample carries approximately 1,000,000 distinct CDR3 sequences, around two fifths recorded once. This clonotype appeared a few times. Donors were healthy Caucasian individuals from Russia aged roughly 6 to 100. Every participating donor contributed 8 to 10 milliliters of peripheral blood through a draw. CDR1 and CDR2 (germline): SQVTM, ANQGSEA. Trimming cost V 8 bases and J 11 bases, with 21 bases left between them. CDR3 length: 12 residues.

The sequencing input was blood. This chain connects TRBV29-1 to TRBJ2-5, with D tentatively TRBD1 (6 bases). The receptor was isolated from a man between 18 and 35 years old in good health. In DNA, the CDR3 is TGCAGCTCCCCAGGGGCTTACAATGAGCAGTACTTC. Protein sequence: CSSPGAYNEQYF.